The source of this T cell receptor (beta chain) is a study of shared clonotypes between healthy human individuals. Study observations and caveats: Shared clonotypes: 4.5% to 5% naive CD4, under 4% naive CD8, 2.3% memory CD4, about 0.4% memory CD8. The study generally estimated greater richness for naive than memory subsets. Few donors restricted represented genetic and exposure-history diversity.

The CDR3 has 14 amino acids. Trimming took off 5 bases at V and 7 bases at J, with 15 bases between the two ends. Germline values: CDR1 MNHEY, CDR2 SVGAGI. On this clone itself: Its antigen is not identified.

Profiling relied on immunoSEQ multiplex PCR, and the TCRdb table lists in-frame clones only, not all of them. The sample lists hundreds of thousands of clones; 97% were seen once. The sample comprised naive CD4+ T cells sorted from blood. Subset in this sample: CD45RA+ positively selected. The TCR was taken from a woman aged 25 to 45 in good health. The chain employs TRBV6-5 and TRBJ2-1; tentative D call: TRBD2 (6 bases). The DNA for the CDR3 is TGTGCCAGCAGTCTACGAGGAGGGCGGAATGAGCAGTTCTTC. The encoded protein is CASSLRGGRNEQFF.